The T cell receptor beta chain under discussion was sequenced for a study of beta chain features in type 1 diabetes. Study summary: Patients did not differ from healthy donors in age, gender or cell yield. Study conclusions and caveats: For TCRB rearrangement, an influence of HLA type remained unresolved here. A moderate, significant TCRB CDR3 shortening appeared in type 1 diabetes across four CD4+ subsets.

Purity (above 95%) was reached by all sorted populations. Expressed TCRB transcripts were sequenced because the entire RNA isolate underwent reverse transcription. Sequenced by immunoSEQ multiplex PCR; TCRdb stores in-frame clones only, minus some. The table has over 700,000 clones, 17% seen once. For this clone: The target antigen is unknown.

Sequencing was performed on naive CD4+ T cells from blood. The clonotype originates from a woman aged 18-35 years in good health.

CDR3 DNA sequence: TGTGCCAGCAGTTCCCTCTCAGAGGACGAGCAGTACTTC. Translating gives CASSSLSEDEQYF. V usage is TRBV28 and J usage is TRBJ2-7; D not resolved. With 4 bases removed from V and 5 bases from J, the gap between germline ends came to 12 bases. The CDR3 contains 13 residues. Germline CDR1 and CDR2: MDHEN and SYDVKM. The full variable domain, rest sourced from reference TRBV28 and TRBJ2-7, is DVKVTQSSRYLVKRTGEKVFLECVQDMDHENMFWYRQDPGLGLRLIYFSYDVKMKEKGDIPEGYSVSREKKERFSLILESASTNQTSMYLCASSSLSEDEQYFGPGTRLTVT.